These 7 T cell receptor beta chains share one sample of origin, sequenced in a study of molecular identifiers for immune sequencing clone quantification. TCRdb reprocessed the PCR reads via MiXCR and lists one record per CDR3 protein. This table holds some 320,000 distinct CDR3 sequences, over 20% found once. The sequenced sample was naive CD8+ T cells from blood, with Jurkat cell RNA spiked in. Specified subset: FACS-sorted CD8+CD4-CCR7+CD45RA+ naive T cells. The receptors here all came from a human donor in good health. Some libraries in this study had Jurkat cell RNA spiked in.

This clonotype has at least ten counts. DNA for the CDR3: TGCAGCGTTGTAGTTCGGGGATCGTTCTATGGCTACACCTTC. Translating it yields CSVVVRGSFYGYTF. V gene TRBV29-1 combines with J gene TRBJ1-2; D uncertain. Germline CDR1 and CDR2: SQVTM and ANQGSEA. V lost 4 bases to trimming and J lost 4 bases, with 16 bases between them. The CDR3 runs 14 residues.

The table lists this clonotype with many counts. This sequence joins TRBV30 and TRBJ1-1; perhaps TRBD1 as D (5 bases). From germline, CDR1 is GTSNPN and CDR2 SVGIG (reference sequence). V lost 1 base to trimming and J lost 7 bases, with 13 bases between them. The CDR3 loop spans 13 amino acids. The CDR3 loop is CAWSDQGPVEAFF. The CDR3 nucleotides read TGTGCCTGGAGTGACCAGGGCCCAGTTGAAGCTTTCTTT. Complete variable domain (other parts from reference TRBV30 and TRBJ1-1): SQTIHQWPATLVQPVGSPLSLECTVEGTSNPNLYWYRQAAGRGLQLLFYSVGIGQISSEVPQNLSASRPQDRQFILSSKKLLLSDSGFYLCAWSDQGPVEAFFGQGTRLTVV.

As to this clonotype: A much larger clone differs from this one at a single base, so this may be a read error. The chain carries TRBV4-1 and TRBJ2-2; either TRBD1 or TRBD2 may fit D (5 bases each). CDR3 length equals 15 residues. Germline V gives CDR1 MGHRA, CDR2 YSYEKL. With 6 bases removed from V and 0 bases from J, the gap between germline ends came to 11 bases. The CDR3 is CASRLGTTNTGELFF. DNA for the CDR3: TGCGCCAGCAGGCTAGGGACGACGAACACCGGGGAGCTGTTTTTT.

The chain carries TRBV4-3 and TRBJ2-7; TRBD1 aligns across 10 bases. V was clipped by 4 bases and J by 7 bases; unmatched bases: 7. CDR3 length: 14 residues. From germline, CDR1 is LGHNA and CDR2 YSLEER. The DNA of the CDR3 is TGCGCCAGCAGCCGAGGGACAGGGGACCAAGAGCAGTACTTC. The encoded protein is CASSRGTGDQEQYF.

The chain has TRBV4-3 and TRBJ2-2; a possible D gene is TRBD2 (5 bases). V was pared by 0 bases and J by 4 bases, with 12 bases between. The CDR3 length is 16 residues. The germline V gene has CDR1 LGHNA and CDR2 YSLEER. CDR3 in DNA: TGCGCCAGCAGCCAAGATCACGGGAAGGGCACCGGGGAGCTGTTTTTT. Translation gives CASSQDHGKGTGELFF.

With respect to this clonotype: A much larger clone differs from this one at a single base, so this may be a read error. The chain joins TRBV25-1 to TRBJ2-2; 7 bases fit TRBD1. Germline V gene data show CDR1 as MGHDK and CDR2 as SYGVNS. The CDR3 contains 15 residues. Trimming at V came to 8 bases and at J to 3 bases, leaving 9 bases not matched to a gene. The CDR3 coding sequence is TGTGCCAGCGGTGGTTGGGACAGCTACACCGGGGAGCTGTTTTTT. This sequence encodes CASGGWDSYTGELFF.

This clonotype occurred many times. The chain uses TRBV28 and TRBJ2-1; D is undetermined. The CDR3 totals 15 residues. Germline loops: CDR1 MDHEN, CDR2 SYDVKM. The V end lost 5 bases, the J end lost 15 bases, and 26 bases lay between the germline ends. The CDR3 protein is CASSEIPRAPVVPFF. The CDR3 DNA follows: TGTGCCAGCAGTGAAATTCCCCGGGCGCCCGTAGTTCCGTTCTTC.